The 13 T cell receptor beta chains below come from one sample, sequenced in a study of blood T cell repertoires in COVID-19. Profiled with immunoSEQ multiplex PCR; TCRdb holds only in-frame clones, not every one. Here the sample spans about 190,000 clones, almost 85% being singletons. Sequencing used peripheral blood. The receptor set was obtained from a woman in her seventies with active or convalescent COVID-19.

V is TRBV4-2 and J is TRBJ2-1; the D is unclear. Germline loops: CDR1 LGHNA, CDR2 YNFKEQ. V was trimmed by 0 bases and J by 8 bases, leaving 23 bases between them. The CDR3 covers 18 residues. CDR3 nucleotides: TGTGCCAGCAGCCAAGATCGACCACACTACCCCATCCTCTATGAGCAGTTCTTC. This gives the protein CASSQDRPHYPILYEQFF.

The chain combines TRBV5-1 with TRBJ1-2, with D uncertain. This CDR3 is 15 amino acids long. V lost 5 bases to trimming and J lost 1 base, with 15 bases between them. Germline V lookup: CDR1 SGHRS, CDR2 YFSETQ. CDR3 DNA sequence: TGCGCCAGCAGGGGAGCCGGGCGATTTAACTATGGCTACACCTTC. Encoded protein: CASRGAGRFNYGYTF.

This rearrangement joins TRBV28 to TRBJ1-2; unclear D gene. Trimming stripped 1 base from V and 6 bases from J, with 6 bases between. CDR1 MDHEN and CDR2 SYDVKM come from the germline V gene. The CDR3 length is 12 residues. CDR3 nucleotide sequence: TGTGCCAGCAGTTTATCCGGGGATGGCTACACCTTC. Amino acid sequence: CASSLSGDGYTF.

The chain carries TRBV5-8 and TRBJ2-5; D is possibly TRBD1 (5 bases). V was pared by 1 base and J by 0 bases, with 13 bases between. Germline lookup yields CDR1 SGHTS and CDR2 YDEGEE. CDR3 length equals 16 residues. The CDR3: CASSLYLTVNQETQYF. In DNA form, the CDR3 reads TGTGCCAGCAGCTTGTATCTGACAGTCAACCAAGAGACCCAGTACTTC.

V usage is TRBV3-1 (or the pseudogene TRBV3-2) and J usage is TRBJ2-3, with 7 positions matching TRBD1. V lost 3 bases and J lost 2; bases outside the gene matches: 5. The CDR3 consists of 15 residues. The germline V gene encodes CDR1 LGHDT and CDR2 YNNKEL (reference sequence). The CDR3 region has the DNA TGTGCCAGCAGCCAGGGGACAGTGAACACAGATACGCAGTATTTT. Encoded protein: CASSQGTVNTDTQYF.

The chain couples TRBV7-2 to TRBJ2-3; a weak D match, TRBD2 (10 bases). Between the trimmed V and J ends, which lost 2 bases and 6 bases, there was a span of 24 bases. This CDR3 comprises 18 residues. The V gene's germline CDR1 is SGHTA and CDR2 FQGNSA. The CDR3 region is CASSLRDRASGRSDTQYF. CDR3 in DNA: TGTGCCAGCAGCTTACGGGACAGGGCTAGCGGGAGATCTGATACGCAGTATTTT.

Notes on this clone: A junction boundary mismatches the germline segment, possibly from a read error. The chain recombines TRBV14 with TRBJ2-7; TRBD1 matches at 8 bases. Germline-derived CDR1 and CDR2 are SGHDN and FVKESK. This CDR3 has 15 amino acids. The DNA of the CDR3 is TGTGCCAGCAGCCAGCAGGCAGGGGGCCCCTCCGGGCAGTGCTTC. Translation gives CASSQQAGGPSGQCF. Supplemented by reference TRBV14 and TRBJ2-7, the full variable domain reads EAGVTQFPSHSVIEKGQTVTLRCDPISGHDNLYWYRRVMGKEIKFLLHFVKESKQDESGMPNNRFLAERTGGTYSTLKVQPAELEDSGVYFCASSQQAGGPSGQCFGPGTRLTVT.

The CDR3 region has the DNA TGCGCCAGCAGCTGGGGGACTAGCGGAAACAATGAGCAGTTCTTC. Its translation: CASSWGTSGNNEQFF. The chain is built from TRBV5-1 and TRBJ2-1; 11 bases are a match to TRBD2. Germline-derived CDR1 and CDR2 are SGHRS and YFSETQ. V lost 3 bases, J lost 5 bases, and 4 bases stayed unmatched. This CDR3 has 15 amino acids. Supplemented by reference TRBV5-1 and TRBJ2-1, the full variable domain reads KAGVTQTPRYLIKTRGQQVTLSCSPISGHRSVSWYQQTPGQGLQFLFEYFSETQRNKGNFPGRFSGRQFSNSRSEMNVSTLELGDSALYLCASSWGTSGNNEQFFGPGTRLTVL.

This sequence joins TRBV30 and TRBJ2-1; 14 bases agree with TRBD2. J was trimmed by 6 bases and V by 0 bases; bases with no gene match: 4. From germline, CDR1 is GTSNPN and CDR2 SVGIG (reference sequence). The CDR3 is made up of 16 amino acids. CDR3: CAWSVRTSGRSNEQFF. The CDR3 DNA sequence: TGTGCCTGGAGTGTAAGGACTAGCGGGAGGTCCAATGAGCAGTTCTTC.

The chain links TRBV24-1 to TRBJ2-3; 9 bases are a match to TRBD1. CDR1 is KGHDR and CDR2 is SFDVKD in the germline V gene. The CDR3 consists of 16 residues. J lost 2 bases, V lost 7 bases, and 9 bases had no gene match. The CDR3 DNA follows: TGTGCCACCAGCCCCTCCGGGACAGGGTTCACAGATACGCAGTATTTT. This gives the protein CATSPSGTGFTDTQYF.

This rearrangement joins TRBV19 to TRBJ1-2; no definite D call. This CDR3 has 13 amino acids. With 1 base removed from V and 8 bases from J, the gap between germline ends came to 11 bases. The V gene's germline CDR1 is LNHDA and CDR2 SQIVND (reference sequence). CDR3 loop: CASSIGFSIGYTF. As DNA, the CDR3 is TGTGCCAGTAGTATAGGTTTTTCTATAGGCTACACCTTC.

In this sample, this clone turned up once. CDR3 nucleotide sequence: TGTGCCAGCTACGGGACAGGGTCGCCCCGCGTCTACGAGCAGTACTTC. This translates into CASYGTGSPRVYEQYF. The rearrangement joins TRBV2 to TRBJ2-7; 9 bases agree with TRBD1. The trim removed 8 bases at V and 3 bases at J, leaving 14 bases unmatched. This CDR3 has 16 amino acids. Germline V gene sequence: CDR1 SNHLY, CDR2 FYNNEI.

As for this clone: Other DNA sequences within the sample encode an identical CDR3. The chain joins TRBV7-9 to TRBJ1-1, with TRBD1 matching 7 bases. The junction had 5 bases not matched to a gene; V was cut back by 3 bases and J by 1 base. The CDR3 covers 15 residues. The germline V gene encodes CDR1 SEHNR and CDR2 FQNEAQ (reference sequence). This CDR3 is CASSLRQGPNTEAFF. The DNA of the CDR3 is TGTGCCAGCAGCTTGCGACAGGGACCGAACACTGAAGCTTTCTTT.